These T cell receptor beta chains were read from a single sample in a study of T cells after yellow fever vaccination. Using its own MiXCR run on the 5' RACE reads, TCRdb lists one record per CDR3 protein. The sample contains approximately 70,000 distinct CDR3 sequences, about 6.5% of which appear only once. The sample here was CD8+ T cells sorted from PBMCs, taken around 45 days after the first yellow fever vaccination. Every receptor here comes from a man between 18 and 35 years old who received the YFV17D yellow fever vaccine. Both conserved end residues are part of each CDR3. D genes are given only for firm matches. For some rows the clone size is stated as once, few or many, or as a class when expanded; others skip it.

size	D	J	V	DNA	CDR3
many	-	TRBJ1-1	TRBV7-6	TGTGCCAGCAGCCGGGGGGGGGACGCGCAGAACACTGAAGCTTTCTTT	CASSRGGDAQNTEAFF
many	-	TRBJ2-7	TRBV4-2	TGTGCCAGCAGCCCCCGTTTGGGTAACTACGAGCAGTACTTC	CASSPRLGNYEQYF
few	-	TRBJ2-5	TRBV10-3	TGTGCCATCAGTGAGTCTAGTAACTACCCGAGGGAGACCCAGTACTTC	CAISESSNYPRETQYF
-	TRBD2	TRBJ2-3	TRBV9	TGTGCCAGCAGCGTCGGCGGGGGGGCCGTTACGCAGTATTTT	CASSVGGGAVTQYF
few	-	TRBJ2-1	TRBV5-5	TGTGCCAGCAGCTTGTACGGACCTCCAATGGAGCAGTTCTTC	CASSLYGPPMEQFF
many	-	TRBJ1-5	TRBV12-3/TRBV12-4	TGTGCCAGCAGTTTAGGCAGGCGGAGCAATCAGCCCCAGCATTTT	CASSLGRRSNQPQHF
many	TRBD1	TRBJ2-2	TRBV6-5	TGTGCCAGCAGCCCCGGGACAGGCACTGCACGGGGGGAGCTGTTTTTT	CASSPGTGTARGELFF
few	-	TRBJ1-6	TRBV7-2	TGTGCCAGCAGCTTCAAGGGGGGACGGATTAATTCACCCCTCCACTTT	CASSFKGGRINSPLHF
many	-	TRBJ1-2	TRBV12-3/TRBV12-4	TGTGCCAGCAGCCCCTGGGCCCACTATGGCTACACCTTC	CASSPWAHYGYTF
many	-	TRBJ2-3	TRBV12-3/TRBV12-4	TGTGCCAGCCCCCTCTGTCCTGGAACGCAGTATTTT	CASPLCPGTQYF
many	TRBD1	TRBJ1-1	TRBV5-1	TGCGCCAGCAGCGGTCGTGCAGGGGGCGAATCTGAAGCTTTCTTT	CASSGRAGGESEAFF
many	-	TRBJ2-2	TRBV6-6	TGTGCCAGCAGTTACTCGGCCGGGGAGCTGTTTTTT	CASSYSAGELFF
many	-	TRBJ2-6	TRBV10-2	TGCGCCAGCTTGGAGGTCTCTGGGGCCAACGTCCTGACTTTC	CASLEVSGANVLTF
-	-	TRBJ2-1	TRBV15	TGTGCCACCAGCAGAGATGAGACGTTCAATGAGCAGTTCTTC	CATSRDETFNEQFF
few	-	TRBJ2-7	TRBV7-9	TGTGCCAGCAGCCCCCCGGGTCACGGAAGCTCCTACGAGCAGTACTTC	CASSPPGHGSSYEQYF
many	-	TRBJ1-1	TRBV7-8	TGTGCCAGCGGGGTGAACACTGAAGCTTTCTTT	CASGVNTEAFF